This T cell receptor (beta chain) was identified during a study of molecular identifiers for immune sequencing clone quantification. Overall study: Replicates partitioned RNA from about 20,000 or 100,000 naive CD8 cells into five parts, sequencing four. The study's findings and limits: Single-cell amounts of spiked Jurkat TCR RNA were reportedly detectable among roughly 1 million naive cells.

This clonotype was seen ten or more times. Its antigen is currently unknown. Trimming removed 3 bases from V and 0 bases from J, with 11 bases in between. The germline V gene encodes CDR1 MDHEN and CDR2 SYDVKM. The CDR3 extends over 15 amino acids. A single record per CDR3 protein comes from TCRdb applying MiXCR to the PCR reads. In the table there are about 640,000 distinct CDR3 sequences, 15% to 20% of which are singletons. This sequence was found in a human donor in good health. Some libraries in this study had Jurkat cell RNA spiked in. Sequenced sample: naive CD8+ T cells from blood, with Jurkat cell RNA spiked in. The subset was: FACS-sorted CD8+CD4-CCR7+CD45RA+ naive T cells. This chain uses TRBV28 with TRBJ1-1; tentatively, D is TRBD1 (6 bases). CDR3 residues: CASSFRGPMNTEAFF. CDR3 DNA: TGTGCCAGCAGTTTCAGGGGCCCTATGAACACTGAAGCTTTCTTT.